Shown below are 19 T cell receptor beta chains from a single sample sequenced in a study of T cells after posttransplantation cyclophosphamide. A marrow graft followed busulfan-fludarabine conditioning, with cyclophosphamide on days +3 and +4. TCRdb's table, derived via immunoSEQ multiplex PCR, lists solely in-frame clones and lacks some. The table shows around 4,600 clones, with 82% occurring only once. Sequenced material: PBMCs, taken 86 days after allogeneic stem cell transplant with posttransplant cyclophosphamide. The receptors come from a male patient between 45 and 59 years old who received an allogeneic stem cell transplant from an unrelated donor, was CMV-positive, and had acute GVHD only. Some T cells may have come from the graft donor.

This sequence joins TRBV7-9 and TRBJ1-3; D is possibly TRBD1 (6 bases). Germline assignment: CDR1 SEHNR and CDR2 FQNEAQ (reference sequence). The V and J ends lost 4 bases and 5 bases respectively, with 12 bases between them. CDR3 size: 14 residues. The CDR3 coding sequence is TGTGCCAGCAGCTACGGAGGACAGAGAAACACCATATATTTT. Amino acid sequence: CASSYGGQRNTIYF. The full variable domain, rest sourced from reference TRBV7-9 and TRBJ1-3, is DTGVSQNPRHKITKRGQNVTFRCDPISEHNRLYWYRQTLGQGPEFLTYFQNEAQLEKSRLLSDRFSAERPKGSFSTLEIQRTEQGDSAMYLCASSYGGQRNTIYFGEGSWLTVV.

The chain combines TRBV2 with TRBJ2-7, with 13 bases that match TRBD2. V dropped 8 bases and J dropped 2; count of bases not matched to a gene: 0. The V gene's germline CDR1 is SNHLY and CDR2 FYNNEI. This CDR3 spans 13 amino acids. The CDR3 nucleotides are TGTGCCAGCGGGACTAGCGGGGCCTACGAGCAGTACTTC. Amino acids: CASGTSGAYEQYF.

The chain employs TRBV4-2 and TRBJ2-3; 9 bases are a match to TRBD2. The germline CDR1 and CDR2 sequences are LGHNA and YNFKEQ. Trimming took 1 base from V and 8 from J; bases not matched to a gene: 13. CDR3 size: 17 residues. CDR3 bases: TGTGCCAGCAGCCAAGTCCCTAGCGGGGCCCAGTTGGGTACGCAGTATTTT. Translating gives CASSQVPSGAQLGTQYF.

The chain carries TRBV2 and TRBJ1-2; 11 positions match TRBD1. The trim removed 8 bases at V and 5 bases at J, leaving 10 bases unmatched. The CDR3 contains 15 residues. CDR1 and CDR2 (germline): SNHLY, FYNNEI. CDR3 protein: CASAGQGALRYGYTF. As DNA, the CDR3 is TGTGCCAGCGCTGGACAGGGGGCGCTTCGGTATGGCTACACCTTC.

The chain carries TRBV29-1 and TRBJ1-1; the D is unclear. The CDR3 has 13 residues. Trimming cost V 3 bases and J 3 bases, with 11 bases left between them. The germline gives CDR1 SQVTM, CDR2 ANQGSEA. For the CDR3, the DNA is TGCAGCGTTGAGAGGGTGGAAGACACTGAAGCTTTCTTT. Its protein is CSVERVEDTEAFF.

The J gene is TRBJ1-5, the V gene TRBV19; D is unresolved. V was shortened by 5 bases and J by 6 bases, with 20 bases between the two germline ends. This CDR3 contains 16 residues. Germline V gene lookup returns CDR1 LNHDA and CDR2 SQIVND (reference sequence). The CDR3 is CASSPSFRGRTQPQHF. The CDR3 DNA is TGTGCCAGTAGTCCCTCCTTCCGGGGAAGGACTCAGCCCCAGCATTTT. The whole variable domain, filled in from reference TRBV19 and TRBJ1-5, reads DGGITQSPKYLFRKEGQNVTLSCEQNLNHDAMYWYRQDPGQGLRLIYYSQIVNDFQKGDIAEGYSVSREKKESFPLTVTSAQKNPTAFYLCASSPSFRGRTQPQHFGDGTRLSIL.

The CDR3 reads CASSFRGISSYEQYF. CDR3 DNA: TGTGCCAGCAGTTTCCGAGGTATTAGCTCCTACGAGCAGTACTTC. This chain connects TRBV28 to TRBJ2-7; unclear D gene. CDR3 length: 15 residues. CDR1 is MDHEN, CDR2 SYDVKM, per germline. V was shortened by 3 bases and J by 0 bases, with 12 bases between the two germline ends.

This chain connects TRBV6-1 to TRBJ2-7; 10 nucleotides agree with TRBD1. This CDR3 is 12 amino acids long. Germline V gives CDR1 MNHNS, CDR2 SASEGT. With V trimmed by 10 bases and J by 3 bases, 3 bases remained unmatched. DNA for the CDR3: TGTGCCACCAGGACAGGGGGCTACGAGCAGTACTTC. Translated: CATRTGGYEQYF.

This clone is a singleton in its sample. V usage is TRBV2 and J usage is TRBJ1-4, with D possibly TRBD1 on 5 matching bases. The CDR3 has 15 residues. V was cut by 7 bases and J by 6 bases, with 18 bases left in between. CDR1 and CDR2 (germline): SNHLY, FYNNEI. As DNA, the CDR3 is TGTGCCAGCACCAGGGCCCCACGGGGGGATGAAAAACTGTTTTTT. Encoded protein: CASTRAPRGDEKLFF.

This clone was seen a single time. The chain links TRBV30 to TRBJ1-2; 7 positions match TRBD1. The CDR3 loop spans 12 amino acids. CDR1 and CDR2 (germline): GTSNPN, SVGIG (reference sequence). The DNA of the CDR3 is TGTTCCGGTTCCGGGACAGACTATGGCTACACCTTC. It yields the protein CSGSGTDYGYTF.

The chain is built from TRBV7-2 and TRBJ2-5; the match to TRBD2 covers 7 bases. Germline V gene sequence: CDR1 SGHTA, CDR2 FQGNSA. This CDR3 comprises 15 residues. V was pared by 1 base and J by 8 bases, with 10 bases of the junction left unmatched. The CDR3 here is CASSLDPSGVSTQYF. CDR3 DNA: TGTGCCAGCAGCTTAGACCCGAGCGGGGTTAGCACCCAGTACTTC.

The V gene is TRBV28, the J gene TRBJ2-7; the match to TRBD1 covers 8 bases. CDR3 length equals 14 residues. V was clipped by 6 bases and J by 6 bases; unmatched bases: 10. Germline V lookup: CDR1 MDHEN, CDR2 SYDVKM. The CDR3 DNA sequence: TGTGCCAGCAGCCCGGGACAGGTAAGGGGCGAGCAGTACTTC. The encoded protein is CASSPGQVRGEQYF.

The chain recombines TRBV21-1 with TRBJ2-2; the D call of TRBD2 is as the table states it, not checked on the DNA. TRBV21-1 is shown as a pseudogene. The CDR3 contains 16 residues. CDR3 bases: TGTGCCAGCAGCGGGGGGTGGCGGGAGGGCACCGGGGAGCTGTTTTTT. Translating it yields CASSGGWREGTGELFF.

The J gene is TRBJ2-5, the V gene TRBV5-1; D is perhaps TRBD1 (6 bases). Trimming cost V 0 bases and J 3 bases, with 12 bases left between them. The CDR3 is 15 residues long. From germline, CDR1 is SGHRS and CDR2 YFSETQ. In nucleotides, the CDR3 is TGCGCCAGCAGCTTGGCTGGGACAACGGAAGAGACCCAGTACTTC. Protein: CASSLAGTTEETQYF.

This clone was seen only once. This chain connects TRBV4-2 to TRBJ2-4; TRBD2 agrees at 8 bases. V was pared by 2 bases and J by 15 bases, with 12 bases of the junction left unmatched. The CDR3 consists of 14 residues. Germline CDR1 and CDR2: LGHNA and YNFKEQ. As DNA, the CDR3 is TGTGCCAGCAGCCAAACTGAAGGAGCGGGGGATTCGTACTTC. Its translation is CASSQTEGAGDSYF.

V usage is TRBV5-1 and J usage is TRBJ2-5; a weak D match, TRBD2 (5 bases). Germline assignment: CDR1 SGHRS and CDR2 YFSETQ. Between the trimmed V and J ends, which lost 5 bases and 1 base, there was a span of 15 bases. This CDR3 is built from 15 residues. The CDR3 reads CASSQTVGVQETQYF. The CDR3 coding sequence is TGCGCCAGCAGTCAGACCGTCGGGGTCCAAGAGACCCAGTACTTC.

The chain has TRBV19 and TRBJ1-1, with unresolved D. The CDR3 runs to 14 residues. V lost 1 base and J 1 base, leaving 7 bases between the germline ends. CDR1 and CDR2 (germline): LNHDA, SQIVND (reference sequence). CDR3 sequence: CASSIVAENTEAFF. The CDR3 nucleotides read TGTGCCAGTAGTATAGTGGCAGAGAACACTGAAGCTTTCTTT.

Written as DNA, the CDR3 is TGTGCCTGGAGGGGCCAGGGGGCTGGAGAGACCCAGTACTTC. This encodes CAWRGQGAGETQYF. The gene calls are TRBV30 and TRBJ2-5; 8 nucleotides align to TRBD1. The CDR3 spans 14 residues. V shed 3 bases and J 4 bases; nucleotides not matched to a gene: 7. Germline V gives CDR1 GTSNPN, CDR2 SVGIG (reference sequence).

The V call is TRBV6-5, the J call TRBJ2-3, with 11 bases matching TRBD2. CDR3 size: 16 residues. J lost 6 bases, V lost 3 bases, and 8 bases had no gene match. Germline V gene sequence: CDR1 MNHEY, CDR2 SVGAGI. The CDR3 sequence is CASSYISGGAEDTQYF. CDR3 bases: TGTGCCAGCAGTTATATTAGCGGGGGGGCTGAGGATACGCAGTATTTT.